This T cell receptor beta chain was recorded in a study of post-analysis software for immune sequencing data. Study at large: Some patients lacked subtype; others had relapsing-remitting, secondary progressive or progressive-relapsing disease.

Notes on the study in general: Controls had lower frequencies than patients of 4 or 5 TRBV segments, which included TRBV5-6, TRBV5-1 and TRBV20-1. Normalized Chao1 diversity was significantly lower in multiple sclerosis patients than in controls. Under F measure analysis, samples from one preparation batch co-clustered strongly.

The V gene's germline CDR1 is SEHNR and CDR2 FQNEAQ (reference sequence). This CDR3 is built from 14 residues. Unique molecular identifiers were present in the TCR beta cDNA libraries. Researchers reported roughly 0.5 million cDNA molecules coming from about 0.98 to 11 million T cells. TCRdb reprocessed the PCR reads with MiXCR, giving one entry per CDR3 protein. The sample yields over 700,000 distinct CDR3 sequences, 25% to 30% seen once. This clonotype was seen only a few times. What it binds is not known. V usage is TRBV7-9 and J usage is TRBJ2-5, with D uncertain. The assigned J gene may be wrong: the sequence end matches TRBJ2-1 better. The sequence was collected from a girl between 5 and 17 years old with multiple sclerosis. The sequencing sample was made of blood. CDR3 nucleotides: TGTGCCAGCAGCTTAGCGCACCTCCAAGAGACCCAGTTCTTC. Its translation is CASSLAHLQETQFF.